Sequencing of this T cell receptor (beta chain) was carried out in a study of cytomegalovirus exposure and HLA in healthy donors. Study in general: In an earlier analysis, approximately 120 million unique TCR beta sequences were found from 150 million to 200 million T cells.

With respect to this clone: Antigen: not known.

Regarding the study as a whole: Presence/absence comparisons presumed near-even sequencing depth among donors. Earlier analysis found most TCR beta V segments productive about 87% or about 30% of the time. It was reported in a later analysis that an Asian-associated ancestry cluster showed fewer N-insertions than the approximately 670-donor mean.

V lost 2 bases and J lost 6; bases outside the gene matches: 1. Germline V gene sequence: CDR1 SGHNT, CDR2 YYREEE (reference sequence). The CDR3 runs to 13 residues. PCR employed 60 Vbeta and 13 Jbeta primers. Sequencing was performed with immunoSEQ multiplex PCR; in TCRdb, only in-frame clones are kept and a portion is missing. Of 150,000 to 200,000 clones detected, over 65% appear once; the ten largest clones hold 1.5% to 2%. The source is a man aged 18 to 30 in good health and CMV-seronegative. The sequencing sample was made of PBMCs. This rearrangement joins TRBV5-4 to TRBJ2-4, with 8 nucleotides matching TRBD2. This chain's CDR3 is CASSFAGGNIQYF. Here the CDR3 DNA reads TGTGCCAGCAGCTTCGCGGGGGGAAACATTCAGTACTTC.